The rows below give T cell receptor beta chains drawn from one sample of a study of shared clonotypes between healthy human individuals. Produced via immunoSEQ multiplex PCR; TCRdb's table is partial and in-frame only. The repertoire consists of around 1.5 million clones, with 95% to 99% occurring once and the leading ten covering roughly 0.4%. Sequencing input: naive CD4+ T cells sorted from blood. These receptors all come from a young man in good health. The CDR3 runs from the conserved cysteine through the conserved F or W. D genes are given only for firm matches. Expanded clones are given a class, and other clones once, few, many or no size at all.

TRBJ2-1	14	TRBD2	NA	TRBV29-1	CSGRTSGGYNEQFF	TGCAGCGGAAGGACTAGCGGGGGGTACAATGAGCAGTTCTTC
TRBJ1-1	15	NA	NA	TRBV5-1	CASSLDPSYNTEAFF	TGCGCCAGCAGCCTAGACCCGTCCTATAACACTGAAGCTTTCTTT
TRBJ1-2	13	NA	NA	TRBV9	CASSETVDYGYTF	TGTGCCAGCAGCGAGACTGTTGACTATGGCTACACCTTC
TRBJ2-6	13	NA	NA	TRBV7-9	CAKEAAGANVLTF	TGTGCCAAAGAAGCTGCTGGGGCCAACGTCCTGACTTTC
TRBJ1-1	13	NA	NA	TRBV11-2	CASSWKGGAEAFF	TGTGCCAGCAGTTGGAAAGGGGGGGCTGAAGCTTTCTTT
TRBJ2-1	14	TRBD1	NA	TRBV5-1	CASSEQGFDNEQFF	TGCGCCAGCAGCGAACAGGGGTTTGACAATGAGCAGTTCTTC
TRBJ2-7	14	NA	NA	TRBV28	CASSFPPPGIEQYF	TGTGCCAGCAGTTTCCCCCCCCCGGGGATCGAGCAGTACTTC
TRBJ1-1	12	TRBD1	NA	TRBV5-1	CASGTGVSEAFF	TGCGCCAGCGGGACAGGGGTTTCTGAAGCTTTCTTT
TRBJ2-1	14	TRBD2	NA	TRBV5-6	CASSFGGGRNEQFF	TGTGCCAGCAGCTTCGGGGGAGGGCGGAATGAGCAGTTCTTC
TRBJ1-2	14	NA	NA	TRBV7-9	CASSLALVTVGYTF	TGTGCCAGCAGCTTAGCCCTGGTAACGGTTGGCTACACCTTC
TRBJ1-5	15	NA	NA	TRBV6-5	CASSYTLGSNQPQHF	TGTGCCAGCAGTTACACACTAGGTAGCAATCAGCCCCAGCATTTT
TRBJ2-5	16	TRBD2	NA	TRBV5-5	CASSQGLAGAHETQYF	TGTGCCAGCAGCCAGGGACTAGCGGGAGCGCATGAGACCCAGTACTTC
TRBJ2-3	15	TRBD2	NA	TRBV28	CASRVTSGGTDTQYF	TGTGCCAGCAGGGTAACTAGCGGGGGCACAGATACGCAGTATTTT
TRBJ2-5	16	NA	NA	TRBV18	CASSPVLVTHQETQYF	TGTGCCAGCTCACCGGTCCTAGTCACGCACCAAGAGACCCAGTACTTC
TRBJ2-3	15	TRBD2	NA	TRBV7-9	CASSSPAGRTDTQYF	TGTGCCAGCAGCTCTCCAGCGGGAAGGACAGATACGCAGTATTTT
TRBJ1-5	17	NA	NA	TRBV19	CASSSPPTAAGDQPQHF	TGTGCCAGTAGTTCCCCGCCAACGGCGGCGGGGGATCAGCCCCAGCATTTT
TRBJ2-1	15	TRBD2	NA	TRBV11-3	CASSLAAGVGNEQFF	TGTGCCAGCAGCTTAGCAGCGGGAGTTGGCAATGAGCAGTTCTTC
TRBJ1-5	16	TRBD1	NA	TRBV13	CASSQRRQGGDQPQHF	TGTGCCAGCAGCCAACGGAGACAGGGGGGTGATCAACCCCAGCATTTT
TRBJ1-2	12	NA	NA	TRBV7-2	CASSFQTVGYTF	TGTGCCAGCAGCTTTCAGACAGTCGGCTACACCTTC
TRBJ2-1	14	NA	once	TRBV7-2	CASSPEQMNNEQFF	TGTGCCAGCAGCCCTGAACAGATGAACAATGAGCAGTTCTTC
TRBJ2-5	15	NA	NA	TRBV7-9	CASSFKRERGETQYF	TGTGCCAGCAGCTTTAAGCGAGAGAGAGGAGAGACCCAGTACTTC
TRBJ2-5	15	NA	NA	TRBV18	CASSPRHKDAETQYF	TGTGCCAGCTCCCCCAGGCACAAAGACGCGGAGACCCAGTACTTC
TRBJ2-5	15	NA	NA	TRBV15	CATSRAYDRQETQYF	TGTGCCACCAGCAGGGCATATGATCGCCAAGAGACCCAGTACTTC
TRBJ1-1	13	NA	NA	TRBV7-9	CASRIRGNTEAFF	TGTGCCAGCAGGATCAGGGGGAACACTGAAGCTTTCTTT
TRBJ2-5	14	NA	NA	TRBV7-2	CASSLAHEGGTQYF	TGTGCCAGCAGCTTAGCCCACGAGGGAGGGACCCAGTACTTC
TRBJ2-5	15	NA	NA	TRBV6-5	CASGSGQLGGETQYF	TGTGCCAGCGGGTCAGGACAGCTCGGGGGAGAGACCCAGTACTTC
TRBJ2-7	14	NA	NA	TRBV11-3	CAHKEIPDFYEQYF	TGTGCTCACAAGGAGATACCGGACTTCTACGAGCAGTACTTC
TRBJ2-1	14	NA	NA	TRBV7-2	CASSLKVGSVEQFF	TGTGCCAGCAGCTTAAAGGTGGGGTCGGTCGAGCAGTTCTTC